A selection of T cell receptor beta chains follows, all from one sample in a study of CD8 T cells in ankylosing spondylitis. TCRdb used MiXCR to reprocess the 5' RACE reads, holding one entry per CDR3 protein. The sample lists over 700,000 distinct CDR3 sequences, about 20% occurring once. The sample consisted of blood, either unsorted or a sorted T cell fraction (not recorded which). The receptors were gathered from a male donor with ankylosing spondylitis. Each CDR3 is given with its conserved first and last residue. The D gene is left open where the match is weak. A row's size may be missing; if present it is once, few, many or a size class.

V gene	J gene	D gene	CDR3 length	clone size	CDR3 DNA	CDR3 protein
TRBV29-1	TRBJ2-1	.	11	.	TGCAGCGCCACTTGGGAGAGGGAGCAGTTCTTC	CSATWEREQFF
TRBV2	TRBJ2-2	TRBD1	16	once	TGTGCCAGCAGTGGAGTGGACAGGGTGGAGACCGGGGAGCTGTTTTTT	CASSGVDRVETGELFF
TRBV14	TRBJ1-2	.	15	.	TGTGCCAGCAGCCCCGCCGGGCGACGGGGCTATGGCTACACCTTC	CASSPAGRRGYGYTF
TRBV3-1	TRBJ1-3	.	14	.	TGTGCCAGCAGCCAACAGGGTTCTGGAAACACCATATATTTT	CASSQQGSGNTIYF
TRBV28	TRBJ1-1	.	14	.	TGTGCCAGCAGTTTTGCGGGCCAGGGGACTGAAGCTTTCTTT	CASSFAGQGTEAFF
TRBV18	TRBJ2-7	TRBD1	13	many	TGTGCCAGCTCACCAAGGGACAGGGGCGAGCAGTACTTC	CASSPRDRGEQYF
TRBV27	TRBJ1-1	.	14	.	TGTGCCAGCAAGGTCACAGGGCTGAACACTGAAGCTTTCTTT	CASKVTGLNTEAFF
TRBV19	TRBJ2-2	.	16	.	TGTGCCAGTATTCTGACGGCATATGCGAACACCGGGGAGCTGTTTTTT	CASILTAYANTGELFF
TRBV5-1	TRBJ2-2	.	15	.	TGCGCCAGCAGCTTGGGTGCCGTCACAACCGGGGAGCTGTTTTTT	CASSLGAVTTGELFF
TRBV7-3	TRBJ1-1	.	12	few	TGTGCCAGCAGCTTAACTGGCCGTGAAGCTTTCTTT	CASSLTGREAFF
TRBV7-9	TRBJ1-1	.	15	few	TGTGCCAGCAGCTTTGGGCAGGGGCCGAACACTGAAGCTTTCTTT	CASSFGQGPNTEAFF
TRBV10-3	TRBJ2-1	.	12	.	TGTGCCATCAGACAATCAGGCAATGAGCAGTTCTTC	CAIRQSGNEQFF
TRBV27	TRBJ1-3	.	12	.	TGTGCCAGCGGCCTCGGAGGACACACCATATATTTT	CASGLGGHTIYF
TRBV5-5	TRBJ1-2	.	15	.	TGTGCCAGCAGGCCCGGACACCCTTTCCTCTATGGCTACACCTTC	CASRPGHPFLYGYTF
TRBV12-3/TRBV12-4	TRBJ2-7	.	15	few	TGTGCCAGCAGTTTGGCGGACCCGAGCTCCTACGAGCAGTACTTC	CASSLADPSSYEQYF
TRBV9	TRBJ2-5	.	18	few	TGTGCCAGCAGCGCCGTTGGAGCCGGGGGAGGTTTACAAGAGACCCAGTACTTC	CASSAVGAGGGLQETQYF
TRBV29-1	TRBJ1-1	.	13	few	TGCAGCGTTGATAAAGGTATCGGAACTGAAGCTTTCTTT	CSVDKGIGTEAFF
TRBV4-1	TRBJ2-1	.	16	.	TGCGCCAGCAGCCAAGTACGGGGTCCTCCGGACAATGAGCAGTTCTTC	CASSQVRGPPDNEQFF
TRBV5-1	TRBJ1-5	.	15	.	TGCGCCAGCAGCTTGGGGGGCGCCACCAATCAGCCCCAGCATTTT	CASSLGGATNQPQHF
TRBV12-3/TRBV12-4	TRBJ1-2	.	12	.	TGTGCCAGCAGTTCGGGGGAATGGGGCTACACCTTC	CASSSGEWGYTF
TRBV5-1	TRBJ1-1	.	14	few	TGCGCCAGCAGCCAGGACGGGAGGAACACTGAAGCTTTCTTT	CASSQDGRNTEAFF
TRBV28	TRBJ1-5	TRBD1	13	many	TGTGCCAGCATGGACAGGGGAACTCAGCCCCAGCATTTT	CASMDRGTQPQHF
TRBV7-2	TRBJ2-3	.	16	few	TGTGCCAGCAGCTTAGTTAGCTACCTAGACACAGATACGCAGTATTTT	CASSLVSYLDTDTQYF
TRBV20-1	TRBJ2-7	.	14	.	TGCAGTGCTAGTCCCTACCTGACACCCTACGAGCAGTACTTC	CSASPYLTPYEQYF
TRBV28	TRBJ2-1	TRBD2	17	.	TGTGCCAGCAGTCCCCTACTAGCGGGGGATGGATCAAATGAGCAGTTCTTC	CASSPLLAGDGSNEQFF
TRBV20-1	TRBJ1-2	.	13	.	TGCAGTGCTAGAGATAAGGGGGTGGGTGGCTACACCTTC	CSARDKGVGGYTF